These 21 T cell receptor beta chains were sequenced from one sample in a study of T-cell reconstitution after alpha-beta-depleted transplantation in children. A library of TCRbeta sequences, prepared with unique molecular identifiers, was generated. In TCRdb, the PCR reads were re-called with MiXCR into one record per CDR3 protein. Seen here are 440,000 or so distinct CDR3 sequences, approximately 41% observed once, and the top ten hold about 30%. Sequences were derived from PBMCs, sampled before TCRalphabeta/CD19-depleted stem cell transplant. All receptors come from a girl aged 2-10 years with aplastic anemia, due to receive a stem cell transplant.

This clonotype was counted many times. This rearrangement joins TRBV5-1 to TRBJ2-3; TRBD2 agrees at 9 bases. The CDR3 sequence is 16 residues long. V lost 1 base, J lost 5 bases, and 8 bases stayed unmatched. Germline V gene sequence: CDR1 SGHRS, CDR2 YFSETQ. The CDR3 DNA reads TGCGCCAGCAGCTTGAGGGTAGCGGGAGTAGAAGATACGCAGTATTTT. It is translated as CASSLRVAGVEDTQYF. The full variable domain, its missing parts supplied by reference TRBV5-1 and TRBJ2-3, is KAGVTQTPRYLIKTRGQQVTLSCSPISGHRSVSWYQQTPGQGLQFLFEYFSETQRNKGNFPGRFSGRQFSNSRSEMNVSTLELGDSALYLCASSLRVAGVEDTQYFGPGTRLTVL.

The chain recombines TRBV25-1 with TRBJ2-1, with 7 bases that match TRBD1. The germline CDR1 and CDR2 sequences are MGHDK and SYGVNS. The CDR3 totals 17 residues. Unmatched junction bases numbered 19, after V lost 7 bases and J lost 7 bases. CDR3 in amino acids: CASTTSYRGALWNEQFF. The CDR3 region has the DNA TGTGCCAGCACTACTTCTTACAGGGGCGCCCTTTGGAATGAGCAGTTCTTC.

The chain recombines TRBV30 with TRBJ2-7; 8 nucleotides agree with TRBD1. This CDR3 comprises 14 residues. Germline assignment: CDR1 GTSNPN and CDR2 SVGIG (reference sequence). The V segment lost 7 bases and the J segment 4 bases; nucleotides outside the gene matches: 12. The CDR3 here is CASDRADFQYEQYF. CDR3 in DNA: TGTGCCTCGGACAGGGCTGATTTCCAATACGAGCAGTACTTC.

The chain couples TRBV5-6 to TRBJ2-5; 9 bases are shared with TRBD2. Per the germline V gene, CDR1 is SGHDT and CDR2 is YYEEEE. The CDR3 totals 16 residues. With 0 bases clipped from V and 5 bases from J, the junction kept 8 bases outside the gene matches. The CDR3 DNA is TGTGCCAGCAGCTTGGAAGTCGGACTAGCGTTCGAGACCCAGTACTTC. The encoded protein is CASSLEVGLAFETQYF.

V is TRBV5-6 and J is TRBJ1-2; TRBD1 matches 7 bases. V gave up 3 bases and J gave up 7 bases; unmatched junction bases: 9. Germline V gene data show CDR1 as SGHDT and CDR2 as YYEEEE. The CDR3 length is 14 residues. CDR3 residues: CASSSSEGALGYTF. CDR3 bases: TGTGCCAGCAGCTCTAGCGAGGGGGCGCTTGGCTACACCTTC.

The chain employs TRBV20-1 and TRBJ1-1; perhaps TRBD1 as D (5 bases). This CDR3 contains 13 residues. Deletions cut 6 bases from V and 0 bases from J, with 11 bases between. CDR1 is DFQATT, CDR2 SNEGSKA, per germline (reference sequence). CDR3 residues: CSAIRDVNTEAFF. DNA of the CDR3: TGCAGTGCCATCCGGGACGTGAACACTGAAGCTTTCTTT.

The rearrangement uses TRBV7-2 and TRBJ2-7; 12 bases are a match to TRBD1. This CDR3 region has 15 residues. Germline V lookup: CDR1 SGHTA, CDR2 FQGNSA. The trim removed 4 bases at V and 7 bases at J, leaving 8 bases unmatched. CDR3 coding DNA: TGTGCCAGCAGCTCAACCGGGACAGGGGGCTCTGAGCAGTACTTC. Encoded protein: CASSSTGTGGSEQYF.

CDR3: CASSLGHPPHYF. CDR3 coding DNA: TGTGCCAGCAGCTTGGGACATCCACCCCACTACTTC. The chain links TRBV5-5 to TRBJ2-7; no firm D call. Germline V CDR1 and CDR2: SGHKS, YYEKEE (reference sequence). The V and J ends lost 0 bases and 13 bases respectively, with 14 bases between them. The CDR3 runs to 12 residues.

This clonotype was seen only a few times. This sequence joins TRBV29-1 and TRBJ1-1; D remains unclear. V lost 7 bases, J lost 1 base, and 4 bases lay in between. This CDR3 spans 10 amino acids. CDR1 is SQVTM and CDR2 is ANQGSEA in the germline V gene. In nucleotides, the CDR3 is TGCAGCGGGGCGAACACTGAAGCTTTCTTT. Protein: CSGANTEAFF.

V usage is TRBV29-1 and J usage is TRBJ2-1; 9 nucleotides line up with TRBD1. Germline CDR1 reads SQVTM; CDR2 reads ANQGSEA. Trimming removed 1 base from V and 0 bases from J; junction bases left unmatched: 16. This CDR3 has 20 amino acids. This CDR3 reads CSVEGRPGQGRRSSYNEQFF. CDR3 bases: TGCAGCGTTGAAGGCCGACCGGGACAGGGAAGGAGAAGCTCCTACAATGAGCAGTTCTTC.

This clonotype was found many times. This chain uses TRBV7-9 with TRBJ2-7, with 7 nucleotides matching TRBD1. Germline CDR1 SEHNR, CDR2 FQNEAQ (reference sequence). This CDR3 has 16 amino acids. The ends lost 1 base at V and 3 bases at J; junction bases unmatched: 9. The CDR3 DNA reads as TGTGCCAGCAGCTTAGATTTGACAGGGAAAAGCTACGAGCAGTACTTC. Amino acids: CASSLDLTGKSYEQYF.

Only one count was recorded for this clonotype. Compared with germline, one end of the junction differs, possibly owing to a read error. The chain recombines TRBV10-3 with TRBJ1-4, with a weak D call TRBD1 (6 bases). Germline-derived CDR1 and CDR2 are ENHRY and SYGVKD. The CDR3 is made up of 14 amino acids. CDR3: CAISEGQGKDKPFF. The DNA of the CDR3 is TGTGCCATCAGTGAAGGCCAGGGGAAGGATAAACCGTTTTTT.

This clonotype turned up a few times. The V gene is TRBV10-2, the J gene TRBJ2-7; D call uncertain. Trimming removed 4 bases at V and 2 bases at J, with 3 bases between. From germline, CDR1 is WSHSY and CDR2 SAAADI. The CDR3 has 11 amino acids. CDR3 sequence: CASSAAYEQYF. The CDR3 DNA follows: TGCGCCAGCAGTGCGGCCTACGAGCAGTACTTC.

The chain employs TRBV28 and TRBJ2-3; TRBD2 matches 9 bases. The ends lost 6 bases at V and 4 bases at J; junction bases unmatched: 8. This CDR3 region has 15 residues. Germline values: CDR1 MDHEN, CDR2 SYDVKM. CDR3 region: CASSLSGRGSDTQYF. CDR3 DNA sequence: TGTGCCAGCAGCCTTAGCGGGAGAGGCTCAGATACGCAGTATTTT.

This clonotype was picked up a small number of times. The J gene is TRBJ2-1, the V gene TRBV9, with D maybe TRBD2 (5 bases). Germline assignment: CDR1 SGDLS and CDR2 YYNGEE. The CDR3 is 15 amino acids. The germline V and J ends were trimmed by 2 bases and 9 bases, with 18 bases remaining between them. This CDR3 reads CASSVEPTSSAEQFF. The CDR3 nucleotides are TGTGCCAGCAGCGTTGAGCCTACTAGTTCGGCTGAGCAGTTCTTC.

The rearrangement uses TRBV20-1 and TRBJ2-7; no clear D gene. Deletions cut 0 bases from V and 6 bases from J, with 18 bases between. This CDR3 contains 15 residues. From germline, CDR1 is DFQATT and CDR2 SNEGSKA (reference sequence). CDR3 protein: CSARDHRATPGEQYF. CDR3 DNA: TGCAGTGCTAGAGATCACCGGGCGACGCCGGGCGAGCAGTACTTC.

This clonotype was recorded many times. The rearrangement joins TRBV5-6 to TRBJ2-3; D remains unclear. CDR1 and CDR2 from the germline V gene are SGHDT and YYEEEE. The V and J ends lost 4 bases and 2 bases respectively, with 11 bases between them. This CDR3 region has 14 residues. DNA for the CDR3: TGTGCCAGCAGCCTGGACCCTTTCACAGATACGCAGTATTTT. It specifies CASSLDPFTDTQYF. The full variable domain, completed using reference TRBV5-6 and TRBJ2-3, is DAGVTQSPTHLIKTRGQQVTLRCSPKSGHDTVSWYQQALGQGPQFIFQYYEEEERQRGNFPDRFSGHQFPNYSSELNVNALLLGDSALYLCASSLDPFTDTQYFGPGTRLTVL.

This clonotype was counted only a few times. In DNA form, the CDR3 reads TGCAGCGCGACTCCAGGCCCGGCTAACTATGGCTACACCTTC. It translates to CSATPGPANYGYTF. The chain couples TRBV29-1 to TRBJ1-2; D not resolved. This CDR3 region has 14 residues. Between the trimmed V and J ends, which lost 7 bases and 0 bases, there was a span of 15 bases. CDR1 and CDR2 from the germline V gene are SQVTM and ANQGSEA.

This clonotype has at least ten counts. The chain links TRBV29-1 to TRBJ2-5, with 9 positions matching TRBD1. This CDR3 is built from 15 residues. V shed 4 bases and J 4 bases; nucleotides not matched to a gene: 10. Germline CDR1 SQVTM, CDR2 ANQGSEA. The CDR3 sequence: CSVAPGQGFVETQYF. DNA of the CDR3: TGCAGCGTTGCACCGGGACAGGGTTTTGTAGAGACCCAGTACTTC.

V is TRBV10-3 and J is TRBJ2-1, with TRBD1 as a possible D gene (6 bases). Trimming cost V 2 bases and J 6 bases, with 8 bases left between them. The germline V gene encodes CDR1 ENHRY and CDR2 SYGVKD. The CDR3 is made up of 13 amino acids. The CDR3 protein is CAISETTGNEQFF. The CDR3 coding sequence is TGTGCCATCAGTGAGACGACAGGCAATGAGCAGTTCTTC.

J is TRBJ2-5 and V is TRBV29-1; possibly TRBD2 for D (6 bases). CDR3 length: 14 residues. Germline-derived CDR1 and CDR2 are SQVTM and ANQGSEA. The germline V and J ends were trimmed by 2 bases and 2 bases, with 12 bases remaining between them. CDR3 DNA sequence: TGCAGCGTTGAAATGGGGGGACCTCAAGAGACCCAGTACTTC. As protein: CSVEMGGPQETQYF.